The clone carrying this TCR beta chain appeared a few times. Antigen unknown. Mismatch with germline at one junction end may stem from a read error. The germline V gene encodes CDR1 SGHRS and CDR2 YFSETQ. CDR3 size: 14 residues. The sample is drawn from a study of T-cell memory formation after mild COVID-19. Study observations and caveats: Contracting CD4+ clones were located mainly in CM and EM, and CD8+ clones in EMRA. SARS-CoV-2 specificity of second-wave clones peaking day 37 was unconfirmed.

TCRdb re-called the 5' RACE reads with MiXCR, one entry per CDR3 protein. Among 350,000 to 500,000 distinct CDR3 sequences listed, under 20% were seen once. V usage is TRBV5-1 and J usage is TRBJ2-5, with 7 bases identical to TRBD2. Specimen: PBMCs or a T cell subset sorted from them (not recorded which). This TCR was sampled from a man younger than 30 who had mild COVID-19 (a few samples of this study predate the infection). Cell type and time point are not known. This CDR3 is CASSLVAGEEIQYF. CDR3 in DNA: TGCGCCAGCAGCTTGGTCGCGGGGGAAGAGATCCAGTACTTC.